What follows are 10 T cell receptor beta chains derived from one specimen sequenced in a study of T cells in women clearing cervical HPV infection. Sequenced by immunoSEQ multiplex PCR; TCRdb stores in-frame clones only, minus some. The data include under 50,000 clones; the top ten clones carry around 6.5%. Sequencing was carried out using blood buffy coat. These receptors all come from a woman between 18 and 70 years old with a cervical HPV16 infection that either progressed to CIN3+ or cleared (not recorded which).

Notes on this clone: The read terminates 3 residues ahead of where the CDR3 ends, so the germline J gene completes it. The V call is TRBV11-2, the J call TRBJ1-1; possible D gene TRBD1, 5 bases. V was cut by 5 bases and J by 0 bases, with 10 bases left in between. The CDR3 has 14 amino acids. Germline CDR1 SGHAT, CDR2 FQNNGV. The CDR3: CASSAQTVNTEAFF. The covered CDR3 bases are TGTGCCAGCAGCGCCCAGACAGTGAACACTGAA.

On this clone: The read terminates 3 residues before the CDR3 end, so the remaining end is supplied by the germline J gene. V gene TRBV5-6 combines with J gene TRBJ2-2, with TRBD1 identical over 7 bases. Germline CDR1 is SGHDT and CDR2 is YYEEEE. The CDR3 is 15 residues long. The sequenced CDR3 bases are TGTGCCAGCAGCTTGGACAGGGGAACTAATGAAAAG. Its protein product is CASSLDRGTNEK. The full CDR3 sequence reads CASSLDRGTNEKLFF.

With respect to this clone: The read falls 3 residues short of the CDR3 end, and the missing part is taken from the germline J gene. This chain uses TRBV18 with TRBJ1-5, with 10 bases that match TRBD1. Per germline, CDR1 KGHSH and CDR2 LQKENI. V trimming: 3 bases; J trimming: 6 bases; junction bases outside the gene matches: 5. The CDR3 is 15 residues long. The sequenced CDR3 bases are TGTGCCAGCTCACCGGGGACAGGGGAAAGTCAGCCC. This sequence encodes CASSPGTGESQP. The entire CDR3 sequence reads CASSPGTGESQPQHF.

The CDR3 protein is CASSPSRSGELFF. The sequenced CDR3 bases are TGTGCCAGCAGCCCGAGCCGGTCCGGGGAG. The chain recombines TRBV7-2 with TRBJ2-2; D is unclear. The sequenced fragment ends 3 residues before the CDR3 boundary, so the rest is inferred from the germline J gene. Germline CDR1 SGHTA, CDR2 FQGNSA. The CDR3 loop spans 13 amino acids. Trimming left V 5 bases short and J 6 bases short, with 10 bases between. Full variable domain (rest looked up from reference TRBV7-2 and TRBJ2-2): GAGVSQSPSNKVTEKGKDVELRCDPISGHTALYWYRQSLGQGLEFLIYFQGNSAPDKSGLPSDRFSAERTGGSVSTLTIQRTQQEDSAVYLCASSPSRSGELFFGEGSRLTVL.

Comments on this clone: The read stops 3 residues short of the end of the CDR3; the missing end is completed from the germline J gene. The chain joins TRBV5-8 to TRBJ1-6; 7 bases agree with TRBD1. Per germline, CDR1 SGHTS and CDR2 YDEGEE. V was clipped by 9 bases and J by 4 bases; unmatched bases: 7. The CDR3 has 14 amino acids. The CDR3 DNA, read in part, is TGTGCCACCAAAACGGGACAGTATAATTCACCC. Translation gives CATKTGQYNSP. The CDR3, in full, reads CATKTGQYNSPLHF.

Concerning this clone itself: The read gets to within 3 residues of the CDR3 end, and the germline J gene fills in the rest. The V and J genes are TRBV5-6 and TRBJ2-7; 7 bases line up with TRBD2. Losses at the gene ends were 4 bases for V and 1 base for J; bases not matched to a gene: 8. The CDR3 totals 15 residues. Germline CDR1 reads SGHDT; CDR2 reads YYEEEE. The sequenced part of the CDR3 DNA is TGTGCCAGCAGCCGGGCGGGGGTTAGGTCCTACGAG. This gives the protein CASSRAGVRSYE. The complete CDR3 reads CASSRAGVRSYEQYF.

Details on this clone: The read gets to within 3 residues of the CDR3 end, and the germline J gene fills in the rest. The chain employs TRBV6-2 or TRBV6-3 and TRBJ2-1, with unresolved D. The CDR3 has 16 amino acids. Germline V gene data show CDR1 as MNHEY and CDR2 as SVGEGT. Trimming stripped 4 bases from V and 7 bases from J, with 20 bases between. The CDR3 sequence: CASSSPPWAVENEQFF. The DNA read from the CDR3 is TGTGCCAGCAGTTCGCCTCCGTGGGCCGTGGAGAATGAG.

For this clone: The read stops 3 residues short of the end of the CDR3; the missing end is completed from the germline J gene. The gene calls are TRBV7-9 and TRBJ1-3, with a possible D match to TRBD1 (6 bases). This CDR3 is 13 amino acids long. Germline V gene lookup returns CDR1 SEHNR and CDR2 FQNEAQ (reference sequence). CDR3 protein: CASRLTDQGMIYF. The sequenced CDR3 bases are TGTGCCAGCAGATTAACCGACCAGGGGATG.

A remark on this clone: With the read ending 3 residues before the CDR3 end, the germline J gene is used to fill in that end. V and J are TRBV19 and TRBJ2-5; 10 bases align to TRBD1. V was clipped by 10 bases and J by 5 bases; unmatched bases: 7. This CDR3 is built from 13 residues. In germline, CDR1 is LNHDA, CDR2 SQIVND (reference sequence). The CDR3 DNA, read in part, is TGTGCCACATCCGGGACAGGGGACGAGACC. It is translated as CATSGTGDET. The CDR3 in its entirety is CATSGTGDETQYF.

As to this clone: The missing CDR3 end, 3 residues past where the read stops, is filled in from the germline J gene. The rearrangement links TRBV5-1 to TRBJ2-3; weak D call: TRBD2 (6 bases). This CDR3 is 14 amino acids long. The germline CDR1 and CDR2 sequences are SGHRS and YFSETQ. V dropped 0 bases and J dropped 2 bases, with 7 bases sitting between them. CDR3 loop: CASSLGGDTDTQYF. Partial CDR3 DNA: TGCGCCAGCAGCTTGGGGGGGGACACAGATACG.